These 18 T cell receptor beta chains were sequenced from one sample in a study of cytomegalovirus exposure and HLA in healthy donors. Both 60 Vbeta primers and 13 Jbeta primers went into the PCR. Repertoires were generated with immunoSEQ multiplex PCR, while TCRdb's copy carries only in-frame clones and drops some. The repertoire holds around 99,000 clones, with under 80% as singletons. The sample was PBMCs. The receptors derive from a woman aged 50 to 60 in good health and CMV-seropositive.

This clone showed up just once. The V gene is TRBV27, the J gene TRBJ1-6; D gene ambiguous. CDR1 is MNHEY, CDR2 SMNVEV, per germline (reference sequence). There are 13 residues in the CDR3. Trimming removed 5 bases from V and 6 bases from J, with 8 bases in between. The CDR3 is CASSTTINSPLHF. In nucleotides, the CDR3 is TGTGCCAGCAGTACTACAATTAATTCACCCCTCCACTTT.

The DNA of the CDR3 is TGTGCCAGCAGCTCCCTGGTAGGGGTCGGCGATGAGCAGTTCTTC. This codes for CASSSLVGVGDEQFF. This chain connects TRBV7-2 to TRBJ2-1, with D possibly being TRBD1 (5 bases). In germline, CDR1 is SGHTA, CDR2 FQGNSA. The V end lost 4 bases, the J end lost 8 bases, and 18 bases lay between the germline ends. CDR3 length: 15 residues.

The chain recombines TRBV7-2 with TRBJ1-2; D not resolved. The CDR3 consists of 12 residues. CDR1 SGHTA and CDR2 FQGNSA come from the germline V gene. V was clipped by 6 bases and J by 6 bases, with 11 bases between them. CDR3 sequence (DNA): TGTGCCAGCAGTCCCGGTCCAAATGGCTACACCTTC. Its translation: CASSPGPNGYTF.

This rearrangement joins TRBV4-3 to TRBJ2-1; 8 positions match TRBD1. Germline CDR1 LGHNA, CDR2 YSLEER. The CDR3 runs 14 residues. V was pared by 4 bases and J by 8 bases, with 7 bases of the junction left unmatched. CDR3 in DNA: TGCGCCAGCAGCCTCGACAGGGGAGCAGATGAGCAGTTCTTC. It is translated as CASSLDRGADEQFF.

The V and J genes are TRBV4-3 and TRBJ2-2, with a tentative D call TRBD2 (6 bases). CDR3 length: 16 residues. The V and J ends lost 1 base and 5 bases respectively, with 14 bases between them. CDR1 LGHNA and CDR2 YSLEER come from the germline V gene. CDR3 bases: TGCGCCAGCAGCCAAGCCGGGACTTCCGGGACCGGGGAGCTGTTTTTT. Translated, it gives CASSQAGTSGTGELFF.

The chain uses TRBV2 and TRBJ2-4; 7 positions agree with TRBD2. V trimming: 6 bases; J trimming: 0 bases; junction bases outside the gene matches: 8. Germline CDR1 is SNHLY and CDR2 is FYNNEI. The CDR3 sequence is 16 residues long. The CDR3 DNA sequence: TGTGCCAGCAGCCCAGGGACGGGGGGAGCCAAAAACATTCAGTACTTC. Amino acid sequence: CASSPGTGGAKNIQYF. The whole variable domain, filled in from reference TRBV2 and TRBJ2-4, reads EPEVTQTPSHQVTQMGQEVILRCVPISNHLYFYWYRQILGQKVEFLVSFYNNEISEKSEIFDDQFSVERPDGSNFTLKIRSTKLEDSAMYFCASSPGTGGAKNIQYFGAGTRLSVL.

This chain joins TRBV9 and TRBJ2-2; TRBD2 might be the D (6 bases). With 4 bases removed from V and 4 bases from J, the gap between germline ends came to 14 bases. This CDR3 contains 15 residues. Germline loops: CDR1 SGDLS, CDR2 YYNGEE. The CDR3 DNA is TGTGCCAGCAGCTTCTCCGGGGAGGTCACCGGGGAGCTGTTTTTT. Protein sequence: CASSFSGEVTGELFF.

This chain joins TRBV7-9 and TRBJ1-4; D perhaps matches TRBD1 (5 bases). There are 13 residues in the CDR3. CDR1 and CDR2 (germline): SEHNR, FQNEAQ (reference sequence). With 0 bases removed from V and 8 bases from J, the gap between germline ends came to 7 bases. Written as DNA, the CDR3 is TGTGCCAGCAGCTTAGCGGGGGGAGAAAAACTGTTTTTT. Encoded protein: CASSLAGGEKLFF.

This clone was observed a handful of times. DNA for the CDR3: TGTGCCAGCATTAAGGAGACGGAAGCTTTCTTT. Translated: CASIKETEAFF. The chain carries TRBV6-6 and TRBJ1-1; D remains unclear. Between the trimmed V and J ends, which lost 7 bases and 8 bases, there was a span of 11 bases. Germline V gives CDR1 MNHNY, CDR2 SVGAGI (reference sequence). The CDR3 contains 11 residues.

The genes are TRBV5-6 and TRBJ2-3, with TRBD1 identical over 8 bases. With V trimmed by 4 bases and J by 4 bases, 5 bases remained unmatched. The CDR3 length is 14 residues. Looked up from germline, CDR1 is SGHDT and CDR2 is YYEEEE. CDR3 in DNA: TGTGCCAGCAGCGGACAGGGAGTTGCAGATACGCAGTATTTT. Translated, it gives CASSGQGVADTQYF.

The J gene is TRBJ2-7, the V gene TRBV25-1; TRBD1 aligns across 7 bases. The CDR3 loop spans 14 amino acids. Trimming cost V 7 bases and J 5 bases; bases outside gene matches: 11. Germline V lookup: CDR1 MGHDK, CDR2 SYGVNS. The CDR3 bases are TGTGCCAGCAAAAAGAGACAGGGCCCAAACGAGCAGTACTTC. Translated: CASKKRQGPNEQYF.

The CDR3 spells CASSNRDSYEQYF. The CDR3 region has the DNA TGTGCCAGCAGTAACAGGGACTCCTACGAGCAGTACTTC. The rearrangement uses TRBV27 and TRBJ2-7, with D perhaps matching TRBD1 (6 bases). The CDR3 spans 13 residues. V lost 5 bases and J 0 bases, leaving 8 bases between the germline ends. The V gene's germline CDR1 is MNHEY and CDR2 SMNVEV (reference sequence).

This sequence joins TRBV7-6 and TRBJ2-2; 12 nucleotides agree with TRBD2. The V segment lost 5 bases and the J segment 6 bases; nucleotides outside the gene matches: 7. Germline V CDR1 and CDR2: SGHVS, FNYEAQ. CDR3 size: 16 residues. Here the CDR3 reads CASSPRLAGDPGELFF. The CDR3 coding sequence is TGTGCCAGCAGCCCCCGACTAGCGGGAGATCCCGGGGAGCTGTTTTTT.

J is TRBJ1-2 and V is TRBV5-6; D not certain. CDR3 length equals 13 residues. Germline CDR1 SGHDT, CDR2 YYEEEE. Trimming took 5 bases from V and 6 from J, leaving 14 bases between them. The CDR3 loop reads CASRRGEGDGYTF. The CDR3 coding sequence is TGTGCCAGCAGGCGCGGTGAAGGTGATGGCTACACCTTC.

The chain has TRBV7-2 and TRBJ2-7; 10 nucleotides match TRBD2. CDR3 length: 17 amino acids. V lost 6 bases to trimming and J lost 5 bases; unmatched junction nucleotides: 16. The germline CDR1 and CDR2 sequences are SGHTA and FQGNSA. CDR3 residues: CASRETSGFTGGNEQYF. The CDR3 DNA sequence: TGTGCCAGCAGGGAGACTAGCGGGTTTACCGGGGGGAACGAGCAGTACTTC.

The chain uses TRBV9 and TRBJ2-2; no firm D call. The CDR3 consists of 14 residues. Germline V gives CDR1 SGDLS, CDR2 YYNGEE. Trimming removed 3 bases at V and 7 bases at J, with 13 bases between. The CDR3 here is CASSARLVGGELFF. CDR3 in DNA: TGTGCCAGCAGCGCCCGGTTGGTTGGCGGGGAGCTGTTTTTT.

V usage is TRBV5-5 and J usage is TRBJ1-2; 7 bases map to TRBD1. Per germline, CDR1 SGHKS and CDR2 YYEKEE (reference sequence). CDR3 length: 15 amino acids. Trimming removed 0 bases from V and 5 bases from J; junction bases left unmatched: 7. In nucleotides, the CDR3 is TGTGCCAGCAGCTTGGGAGGGGGCGCAAGGTATGGCTACACCTTC. Protein: CASSLGGGARYGYTF.

V is TRBV5-6 and J is TRBJ2-7, with TRBD1 matching over 12 bases. The CDR3 runs to 15 residues. Germline CDR1 is SGHDT and CDR2 is YYEEEE. The V gene end was trimmed by 4 bases and the J gene end by 6 bases; junction bases not matched to a gene: 8. The CDR3 region is CASSASGTGGIEQYF. The CDR3 DNA is TGTGCCAGCAGCGCCTCCGGGACAGGGGGCATCGAGCAGTACTTC.